The 24 T cell receptor beta chains presented below share a single source sample, sequenced in a study of cytomegalovirus exposure and HLA in healthy donors. The repertoire was sequenced with immunoSEQ multiplex PCR; TCRdb's copy has only in-frame clones and lacks some. The sample lists 150,000 to 200,000 clones, just under 90% occurring once. The sample consisted of PBMCs. These TCRs come from a man aged 18 to 30 in good health and CMV-seropositive.

The chain uses TRBV7-9 and TRBJ1-5; D unclear. CDR1 is SEHNR and CDR2 is FQNEAQ in the germline V gene (reference sequence). V was shortened by 2 bases and J by 7 bases, with 6 bases between the two germline ends. The CDR3 is 12 residues long. CDR3 protein: CASSLPQQPQHF. CDR3 DNA sequence: TGTGCCAGCAGCTTACCCCAGCAGCCCCAGCATTTT.

V is TRBV4-1 and J is TRBJ2-7; 9 bases align to TRBD2. There are 18 residues in the CDR3. J lost 4 bases, V lost 1 base, and 14 bases had no gene match. Germline values: CDR1 MGHRA, CDR2 YSYEKL. The CDR3 loop reads CASSQGSGTSTKLYEQYF. The DNA for the CDR3 is TGCGCCAGCAGCCAAGGATCCGGGACTAGCACTAAACTATACGAGCAGTACTTC.

The genes are TRBV15 and TRBJ2-7; 9 bases align to TRBD1. The V gene end was trimmed by 4 bases and the J gene end by 3 bases; junction bases not matched to a gene: 4. CDR1 is LNHNV, CDR2 YYDKDF, per germline (reference sequence). CDR3 size: 14 residues. This CDR3 is CATSTTGGFYEQYF. The CDR3 coding sequence is TGTGCCACCAGCACGACAGGGGGGTTCTACGAGCAGTACTTC.

This clone was picked up one time. The V call is TRBV6-4, the J call TRBJ1-1; D is perhaps TRBD1 (5 bases). CDR1 MRHNA and CDR2 SNTAGT come from the germline V gene. The CDR3 loop spans 15 amino acids. The V gene lost 5 bases and the J gene lost 5 bases, with 18 bases spanning the gap. CDR3 amino acids: CASSRQGGSKTEAFF. CDR3 in DNA: TGTGCCAGCAGTAGGCAGGGTGGTTCGAAGACTGAAGCTTTCTTT.

The rearrangement uses TRBV4-1 and TRBJ2-1, with D possibly being TRBD2 (5 bases). The CDR3 consists of 13 residues. Trimming left V 3 bases short and J 6 bases short, with 9 bases between. Germline CDR1 is MGHRA and CDR2 is YSYEKL. The CDR3 region is CASSQKLVNEQFF. The CDR3 coding sequence is TGCGCCAGCAGCCAGAAACTAGTCAATGAGCAGTTCTTC.

This clone has more than one count but fewer than ten. V usage is TRBV6-1 and J usage is TRBJ1-2; TRBD1 matches at 8 bases. This CDR3 is built from 14 residues. Trimming at V came to 2 bases and at J to 6 bases, leaving 5 bases not matched to a gene. The germline V gene encodes CDR1 MNHNS and CDR2 SASEGT. CDR3: CASSERTGGDGYTF. The CDR3 nucleotides read TGTGCCAGCAGTGAACGCACAGGGGGAGATGGCTACACCTTC.

The V call is TRBV30, the J call TRBJ2-3; D is perhaps TRBD2 (5 bases). CDR1 is GTSNPN, CDR2 SVGIG, per germline (reference sequence). The CDR3 loop spans 14 amino acids. V lost 3 bases and J lost 0, with 10 bases in between. This chain's CDR3 is CAWRGPGSTDTQYF. CDR3 bases: TGTGCCTGGAGGGGCCCGGGGAGCACAGATACGCAGTATTTT.

V usage is TRBV5-5 and J usage is TRBJ2-4, with a possible D match to TRBD1 (5 bases). Trimming left V 4 bases short and J 3 bases short, with 14 bases between. The germline CDR1 and CDR2 sequences are SGHKS and YYEKEE (reference sequence). The CDR3 extends over 15 amino acids. DNA for the CDR3: TGTGCCAGCAGCCAAGGACAAACAAACAAAAACATTCAGTACTTC. This encodes CASSQGQTNKNIQYF.

J is TRBJ2-3 and V is TRBV6-5, with 8 bases lining up with TRBD2. This CDR3 is 14 amino acids long. Losses at the gene ends were 4 bases for V and 6 bases for J; bases not matched to a gene: 6. Germline CDR1 and CDR2: MNHEY and SVGAGI. The CDR3 region is CASSSAGGWDTQYF. CDR3 in DNA: TGTGCCAGCAGTTCCGCGGGAGGATGGGATACGCAGTATTTT.

The J gene is TRBJ2-1, the V gene TRBV7-8; TRBD2 agrees at 8 bases. CDR3 size: 15 residues. The trim removed 5 bases at V and 6 bases at J, leaving 9 bases unmatched. Germline V gene lookup returns CDR1 SGHVS and CDR2 FQNEAQ. CDR3 amino acids: CASSGWRAGGNEQFF. CDR3 DNA sequence: TGTGCCAGCAGCGGGTGGCGGGCGGGAGGCAATGAGCAGTTCTTC.

The chain is built from TRBV10-3 and TRBJ2-7; the match to TRBD2 covers 10 bases. The ends lost 3 bases at V and 5 bases at J; junction bases unmatched: 16. Per germline, CDR1 ENHRY and CDR2 SYGVKD. This CDR3 has 18 residues. The CDR3 DNA reads as TGTGCCATCAGTGACCAGCGGGAGGGCGAAAAGATATACAACGAGCAGTACTTC. This sequence encodes CAISDQREGEKIYNEQYF.

The chain joins TRBV5-1 to TRBJ2-7, with D uncertain. Germline-derived CDR1 and CDR2 are SGHRS and YFSETQ. The CDR3 totals 13 residues. V was cut by 4 bases and J by 3 bases, with 11 bases left in between. The DNA for the CDR3 is TGCGCCAGCAGCCTTGGTACAGACTACGAGCAGTACTTC. Protein product: CASSLGTDYEQYF.

V gene TRBV15 combines with J gene TRBJ2-3; D unresolved. This CDR3 has 12 amino acids. In germline, CDR1 is LNHNV, CDR2 YYDKDF (reference sequence). Trimming stripped 5 bases from V and 2 bases from J, with 5 bases between. CDR3 nucleotide sequence: TGTGCCACCAGCCAAAACACAGATACGCAGTATTTT. This gives the protein CATSQNTDTQYF.

This sequence joins TRBV2 and TRBJ2-3; 7 nucleotides align to TRBD2. Germline V CDR1 and CDR2: SNHLY, FYNNEI. The CDR3 consists of 13 residues. V lost 7 bases and J lost 5; bases outside the gene matches: 6. CDR3 nucleotide sequence: TGTGCCAGCAACCCTCCGGGGGGAGATACGCAGTATTTT. Encoded protein: CASNPPGGDTQYF. Full variable domain (missing parts from reference TRBV2 and TRBJ2-3): EPEVTQTPSHQVTQMGQEVILRCVPISNHLYFYWYRQILGQKVEFLVSFYNNEISEKSEIFDDQFSVERPDGSNFTLKIRSTKLEDSAMYFCASNPPGGDTQYFGPGTRLTVL.

The CDR3 DNA is TGTGCCAGCTCTCGCACCGGGGAGCTGTTTTTT. The encoded protein is CASSRTGELFF. The V gene is TRBV6-6, the J gene TRBJ2-2; D uncertain. V was pared by 8 bases and J by 4 bases, with 5 bases between. The CDR3 extends over 11 amino acids. Germline V gives CDR1 MNHNY, CDR2 SVGAGI (reference sequence).

This CDR3 reads CASSPLPLAGDTQYF. In DNA form, the CDR3 reads TGTGCCAGCTCGCCTCTGCCTCTAGCGGGGGATACGCAGTATTTT. The V call is TRBV18, the J call TRBJ2-3, with 9 bases that match TRBD2. The germline V gene encodes CDR1 KGHSH and CDR2 LQKENI. CDR3 length equals 15 residues. After removal of 6 bases from V and 6 bases from J, the junction contained 10 bases not matched to a gene. Full variable domain (missing parts from reference TRBV18 and TRBJ2-3): NAGVMQNPRHLVRRRGQEARLRCSPMKGHSHVYWYRQLPEEGLKFMVYLQKENIIDESGMPKERFSAEFPKEGPSILRIQQVVRGDSAAYFCASSPLPLAGDTQYFGPGTRLTVL.

V and J are TRBV7-3 and TRBJ2-1, with a weak D call TRBD1 (6 bases). V lost 5 bases, J lost 2 bases, and 13 bases lay in between. Germline V gene lookup returns CDR1 SGHTA and CDR2 FQGTGA. CDR3 length: 15 residues. This chain's CDR3 is CASSQGQNAYNEQFF. In DNA form, the CDR3 reads TGTGCCAGCAGCCAGGGACAAAATGCCTACAATGAGCAGTTCTTC.

This clone has only a few counts. J is TRBJ1-2 and V is TRBV5-4; maybe TRBD1 (5 bases). The CDR3 is 13 amino acids. Per the germline V gene, CDR1 is SGHNT and CDR2 is YYREEE (reference sequence). Deletions cut 0 bases from V and 8 bases from J, with 11 bases between. This CDR3 reads CASSLDQGGGYTF. Here the CDR3 DNA reads TGTGCCAGCAGCTTGGACCAGGGAGGCGGCTACACCTTC.

The J gene is TRBJ2-1, the V gene TRBV5-1; D uncertain. V dropped 0 bases and J dropped 7 bases, with 8 bases sitting between them. The CDR3 extends over 13 amino acids. In germline, CDR1 is SGHRS, CDR2 YFSETQ. The CDR3 loop reads CASSLGGVNEQFF. DNA of the CDR3: TGCGCCAGCAGCTTGGGCGGCGTGAATGAGCAGTTCTTC.

The chain combines TRBV25-1 with TRBJ1-1, with 7 nucleotides matching TRBD1. This CDR3 is built from 13 residues. The V segment lost 6 bases and the J segment 3 bases; nucleotides outside the gene matches: 4. The germline gives CDR1 MGHDK, CDR2 SYGVNS. The DNA for the CDR3 is TGTGCCAGCAGGTTAACAGGGGACACTGAAGCTTTCTTT. Protein: CASRLTGDTEAFF.

The sample holds a few counts of this clone. CDR3 sequence: CASSIEGGKLYNEQFF. CDR3 in DNA: TGTGCCAGTAGTATCGAAGGCGGGAAGCTCTACAATGAGCAGTTCTTC. V is TRBV19 and J is TRBJ2-1, with a weak D call TRBD2 (6 bases). This CDR3 contains 16 residues. Germline values: CDR1 LNHDA, CDR2 SQIVND (reference sequence). The V end was cut by 3 bases, the J end by 3 bases, with 15 bases between.

The rearrangement uses TRBV10-3 and TRBJ1-1; D not certain. CDR1 ENHRY and CDR2 SYGVKD come from the germline V gene. The CDR3 is 14 amino acids. V was pared by 7 bases and J by 3 bases, with 15 bases between. This CDR3 is CAITPAGIYTEAFF. The CDR3 bases are TGTGCCATCACCCCCGCGGGGATATACACTGAAGCTTTCTTT.

The chain combines TRBV4-2 with TRBJ2-5; 9 bases agree with TRBD2. The V gene end was trimmed by 4 bases and the J gene end by 5 bases; junction bases not matched to a gene: 17. CDR3 length equals 18 residues. Germline assignment: CDR1 LGHNA and CDR2 YNFKEQ. The CDR3 region is CASSPGWAGGPGSETQYF. In DNA, the CDR3 is TGTGCCAGCAGCCCGGGCTGGGCGGGAGGGCCGGGAAGCGAGACCCAGTACTTC.

In the case of this clone: One junction end does not reproduce the germline sequence, and a read error may be involved. The rearrangement uses TRBV5-1 and TRBJ1-2; 10 bases agree with TRBD1. The CDR3 is 13 amino acids. CDR1 is SGHRS and CDR2 is YFSETQ in the germline V gene. The chain's CDR3 is CASREPGQGTLFF. As DNA, the CDR3 is TGCGCCAGCAGGGAACCGGGACAGGGGACGTTATTCTTC.